This T cell receptor (beta chain) was sequenced for a study of T cells in tumors after PD-1 blockade. The protocol was immunoSEQ multiplex PCR, while the TCRdb copy is restricted to in-frame clones and leaves out a portion. The sample yields around 34,000 clones, roughly four fifths seen once. Template: tumor biopsy or peripheral blood genomic DNA, roughly 616-6,500 ng per sample. V shed 0 bases and J shed 2 bases, with 14 bases lying between them. The CDR3 spans 16 residues. CDR1 and CDR2 from the germline V gene are SGHNT and YYREEE (reference sequence). This TCR came from a human donor with basal cell carcinoma. The sample here was PBMCs, taken after anti-PD-1 treatment. J is TRBJ1-1 and V is TRBV5-4, with no clear D. CDR3 DNA sequence: TGTGCCAGCAGCTTGGCGCACACTACCCCCAACACTGAAGCTTTCTTT. It yields the protein CASSLAHTTPNTEAFF.